A single sample is the source of the 7 T cell receptor beta chains below, sequenced in a study of OX40 agonist ivuxolimab in advanced cancers. The repertoire was sequenced with immunoSEQ multiplex PCR; TCRdb's copy has only in-frame clones and lacks some. The table has fewer than 70,000 clones, more than 85% seen once; the top ten hold around 3.7%. This specimen was CD4+ or CD8+ T cells sorted from blood, taken in a trial of the OX40 agonist ivuxolimab. These receptor sequences come from an adult with an advanced solid tumor such as melanoma, head and neck, liver or kidney cancer.

The chain combines TRBV5-8 with TRBJ2-1; D gene unclear. V was trimmed by 2 bases and J by 8 bases, leaving 5 bases between them. The CDR3 runs to 11 residues. In germline, CDR1 is SGHTS, CDR2 YDEGEE. The CDR3 sequence: CASSLEYEQFF. DNA of the CDR3: TGTGCCAGCAGCTTAGAGTATGAGCAGTTCTTC.

The CDR3 sequence is CASKGGGQPQHF. CDR3 in DNA: TGTGCCAGTAAGGGGGGAGGTCAGCCCCAGCATTTT. V is TRBV19 and J is TRBJ1-5, with a possible D match to TRBD1 (6 bases). V shed 7 bases and J shed 6 bases, with 10 bases lying between them. CDR3 length: 12 residues. From germline, CDR1 is LNHDA and CDR2 SQIVND (reference sequence).

The J gene is TRBJ2-7, the V gene TRBV28; the match to TRBD2 covers 11 bases. Unmatched junction bases numbered 3, after V lost 1 base and J lost 1 base. Germline CDR1 MDHEN, CDR2 SYDVKM. The CDR3 extends over 16 amino acids. CDR3 coding DNA: TGTGCCAGCAGTTTATTAGCGGGGGGGTTATCCTACGAGCAGTACTTC. It translates to CASSLLAGGLSYEQYF.

V and J are TRBV6-5 and TRBJ1-1; no definite D call. V gave up 7 bases and J gave up 0 bases, with 9 bases separating them. CDR1 and CDR2 (germline): MNHEY, SVGAGI. CDR3 length: 13 residues. The chain's CDR3 is CASINGVNTEAFF. In nucleotides, the CDR3 is TGTGCCAGCATTAACGGAGTGAACACTGAAGCTTTCTTT.

V is TRBV6-5 and J is TRBJ1-3; D gene unclear. The CDR3 runs 11 residues. Trimming cost V 7 bases and J 1 base, with 2 bases left between them. The germline CDR1 and CDR2 sequences are MNHEY and SVGAGI. CDR3 amino acids: CASTSGNTIYF. The DNA of the CDR3 is TGTGCCAGCACTTCTGGAAACACCATATATTTT.

CDR3 loop: CASSLQTPLSYTF. The CDR3 DNA reads TGTGCCAGCAGCCTCCAGACGCCCCTAAGCTACACCTTC. This chain uses TRBV14 with TRBJ1-2; no firm D call. The CDR3 loop spans 13 amino acids. Trimming pared 4 bases from V and 9 bases from J, leaving 15 bases between. Germline V gene lookup returns CDR1 SGHDN and CDR2 FVKESK.

The chain couples TRBV5-5 to TRBJ1-5; D might be TRBD1 (6 bases). V lost 4 bases and J 4 bases, leaving 9 bases between the germline ends. CDR3 length equals 13 residues. Germline assignment: CDR1 SGHKS and CDR2 YYEKEE (reference sequence). The CDR3 bases are TGTGCCAGCAGCACAGGGTGGAATCAGCCCCAGCATTTT. It yields the protein CASSTGWNQPQHF.